The rows below give T cell receptor beta chains drawn from one sample of a study of blood T cell repertoires in COVID-19. TCRdb keeps only in-frame clones here, not all; method: immunoSEQ multiplex PCR. This table holds 65,000 to 70,000 clones, around three quarters found once. Sequencing input: peripheral blood. These receptors were taken from a human donor in a cohort sampled during active COVID-19. Each CDR3 is given without its conserved first and last residue.

v_call: TRBV28; j_call: TRBJ1-6; cdr3_aa: ASSVGAGSPLH
v_call: TRBV10-3; j_call: TRBJ2-2; cdr3_aa: ATRESTGDTGELF
v_call: TRBV24-1; j_call: TRBJ2-7; cdr3_aa: ATSDDGGYEQY
v_call: TRBV19; j_call: TRBJ2-1; cdr3_aa: ASSIYNEQF
v_call: TRBV13; j_call: TRBJ2-6; cdr3_aa: ASSLMSGLGANVLT
v_call: TRBV6-5; j_call: TRBJ1-1; cdr3_aa: ASSSYRQGADTEAF
v_call: TRBV19; j_call: TRBJ2-3; cdr3_aa: ASSIGYRGSTDTQY
v_call: TRBV6-2/TRBV6-3; j_call: TRBJ2-3; cdr3_aa: ASSYVTSGSTDTQY
v_call: TRBV6-5; j_call: TRBJ2-7; cdr3_aa: ASRASGGPSYEQY
v_call: TRBV7-6; j_call: TRBJ2-3; cdr3_aa: ASSSGLKGSSTDTQY
v_call: TRBV30; j_call: TRBJ1-1; cdr3_aa: AWSGRGNTEAF
v_call: TRBV9; j_call: TRBJ2-2; cdr3_aa: ASSVGGLAGGLGELF
v_call: TRBV30; j_call: TRBJ1-5; cdr3_aa: AWSVLIGRGQPQH
v_call: TRBV6-2/TRBV6-3; j_call: TRBJ2-7; cdr3_aa: ASSFTYEQY
v_call: TRBV7-9; j_call: TRBJ2-1; cdr3_aa: ASSVLPGQGGEDNEQF
v_call: TRBV2; j_call: TRBJ1-2; cdr3_aa: ASIQGKDYGYT
v_call: TRBV3-1/TRBV3-2; j_call: TRBJ1-5; cdr3_aa: ASSQDSQVSNQPQH
v_call: TRBV18; j_call: TRBJ2-7; cdr3_aa: ASSPQGALIYEQY
v_call: TRBV4-2; j_call: TRBJ2-7; cdr3_aa: ASRYLAGPSYEQY
v_call: TRBV21-1; j_call: TRBJ2-1; cdr3_aa: ARRKWWWGRSCEQF
v_call: TRBV19; j_call: TRBJ1-5; cdr3_aa: ASSQGGTGGPRNQPQH
v_call: TRBV24-1; j_call: TRBJ2-1; cdr3_aa: ATSATQGAEQF
v_call: TRBV4-2; j_call: TRBJ1-1; cdr3_aa: ASSQDPGTGIMNTEAF
v_call: TRBV3-1/TRBV3-2; j_call: TRBJ2-5; cdr3_aa: ASSTDRGLETQY
v_call: TRBV2; j_call: TRBJ2-3; cdr3_aa: ASSSDRGRKDTQY
v_call: TRBV6-5; j_call: TRBJ1-5; cdr3_aa: ASRQNSNQPQH
v_call: TRBV7-2; j_call: TRBJ2-4; cdr3_aa: ASSSSSSGSAKNIQY
v_call: TRBV24-1; j_call: TRBJ2-1; cdr3_aa: ATSEEDRGPFSEQF